These 6 T cell receptor beta chains originate from one sample sequenced in a study of graft-versus-host responses after intestinal transplantation (dated by TCRdb to the early 2020s). Library preparation employed the immunoSEQ multiplex PCR assay. TCRdb took this table from immuneACCESS and kept in-frame rearrangements with V and J called. Such tables lack part of the clones; where checked against another copy, unresolved V genes explain under half of the gap, and the rest is unexplained. The sample table holds over 75,000 clones, of which about nine tenths were seen once. The ten most abundant clones make up approximately 0.069% of the sample. In the paper's terms, the time point label means: cells obtained before transplantation from donor or recipient. These receptors' antigens are unknown. The sample consisted of unstimulated CD8+ T cells sorted from spleen or lymph node cells, taken before transplant. Receptors were obtained from a human donor who was the organ donor for an intestinal transplant.

The chain uses TRBV11-3 and TRBJ2-7; D not certain. This CDR3 has 12 amino acids. From germline, CDR1 is SGHNT and CDR2 YENEEA. Trimming left V 5 bases short and J 4 bases short, with 9 bases between. CDR3 in amino acids: CASSVQAYEQYF. CDR3 DNA: TGTGCCAGCAGCGTCCAGGCTTACGAGCAGTACTTC.

The rearrangement links TRBV2 to TRBJ2-5; D remains unclear. Germline V lookup: CDR1 SNHLY, CDR2 FYNNEI. V dropped 10 bases and J dropped 4 bases, with 7 bases sitting between them. CDR3 size: 10 residues. The CDR3 region has the DNA TGTGCCACCTGGAGAGAGACCCAGTACTTC. This gives the protein CATWRETQYF.

This chain joins TRBV28 and TRBJ1-5; D not certain. The CDR3 covers 16 residues. Germline CDR1 is MDHEN and CDR2 is SYDVKM. V lost 2 bases to trimming and J lost 0 bases, with 11 bases between them. The CDR3 protein is CASSLDYTYSNQPQHF. CDR3 nucleotides: TGTGCCAGCAGTTTAGATTACACGTATAGCAATCAGCCCCAGCATTTT.

This sequence joins TRBV7-6 and TRBJ2-2; perhaps TRBD2 as D (6 bases). This CDR3 has 15 amino acids. Germline loops: CDR1 SGHVS, CDR2 FNYEAQ. The V gene lost 4 bases and the J gene lost 3 bases, with 12 bases spanning the gap. The chain's CDR3 is CASSSWGEDTGELFF. As DNA, the CDR3 is TGTGCCAGCAGCTCTTGGGGGGAGGACACCGGGGAGCTGTTTTTT.

This chain uses TRBV10-3 with TRBJ2-3; 12 bases match TRBD2. V was clipped by 2 bases and J by 0 bases; unmatched bases: 6. The length of the CDR3 is 18 residues. Germline-derived CDR1 and CDR2 are ENHRY and SYGVKD. This chain's CDR3 is CAISEQRLAGASTDTQYF. The CDR3 DNA is TGTGCCATCAGTGAGCAGAGACTAGCGGGGGCTAGCACAGATACGCAGTATTTT.

This rearrangement joins TRBV5-1 to TRBJ2-7; 8 bases align to TRBD1. The CDR3 extends over 14 amino acids. In germline, CDR1 is SGHRS, CDR2 YFSETQ. With 0 bases clipped from V and 3 bases from J, the junction kept 2 bases outside the gene matches. CDR3 sequence: CASSLAGGYYEQYF. The CDR3 coding sequence is TGCGCCAGCAGCTTGGCAGGGGGCTACTACGAGCAGTACTTC.